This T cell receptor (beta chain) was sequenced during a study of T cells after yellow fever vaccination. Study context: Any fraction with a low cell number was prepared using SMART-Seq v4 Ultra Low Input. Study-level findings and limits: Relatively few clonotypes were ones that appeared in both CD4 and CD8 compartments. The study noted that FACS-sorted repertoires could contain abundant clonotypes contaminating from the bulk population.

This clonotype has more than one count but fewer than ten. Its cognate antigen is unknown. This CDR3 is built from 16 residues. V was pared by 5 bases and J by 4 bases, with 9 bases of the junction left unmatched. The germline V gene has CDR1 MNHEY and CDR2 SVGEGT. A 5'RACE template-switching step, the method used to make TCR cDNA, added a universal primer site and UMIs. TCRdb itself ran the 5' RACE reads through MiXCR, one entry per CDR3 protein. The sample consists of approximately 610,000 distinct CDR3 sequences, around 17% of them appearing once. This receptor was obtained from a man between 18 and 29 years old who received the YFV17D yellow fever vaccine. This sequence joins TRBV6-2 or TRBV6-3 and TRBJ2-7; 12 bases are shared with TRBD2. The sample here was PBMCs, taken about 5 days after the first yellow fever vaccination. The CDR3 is CASSDPRLAGDYEQYF. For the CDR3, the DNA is TGTGCCAGCAGTGACCCTCGACTAGCGGGGGATTACGAGCAGTACTTC.